This T cell receptor beta chain was documented in a study of PD-L1 blockade in urothelial cancer. Sequencing was performed with immunoSEQ multiplex PCR; in TCRdb, only in-frame clones are kept and a portion is missing. The table lists approximately 88,000 clones, 80% to 85% of them singletons. This clone was counted only a few times. The germline CDR1 and CDR2 sequences are LNHDA and SQIVND (reference sequence). The length of the CDR3 is 16 residues. The ends lost 7 bases at V and 1 base at J; junction bases unmatched: 10. Time point given: pretreatment peripheral blood. Pretreatment and on-treatment samples were taken, numbering 1 to 8 per patient.

Specimen: PBMCs, collected around atezolizumab (anti-PD-L1) treatment. This receptor was identified in a man in his 60s with urothelial cancer. This chain joins TRBV19 and TRBJ1-5; 7 bases align to TRBD1. CDR3 nucleotides: TGTGCCAGTAAAATTGACAGGGATAGGAGCAATCAGCCCCAGCATTTT. Protein product: CASKIDRDRSNQPQHF.